This T cell receptor beta chain was retrieved from a study of human T cells and chemical hapten exposure. Overall study: TCR yield per sample varied, mainly due to pooled library volumes.

CDR1 and CDR2 from the germline V gene are SGHAT and FQNNGV. Trimming shortened V by 5 bases and J by 7 bases, and 14 bases separated the two germline ends. This CDR3 comprises 14 residues. Individual cDNA molecules had unique molecular identifiers attached to them by the library. From the RACE reads, TCRdb called clonotypes with MiXCR, one entry per CDR3 protein. This sample has around 300,000 distinct CDR3 sequences, with about 7% found just once. Time point meaning: patch test 1, 2 weeks after DPC sensitization. Treatment given: therapeutic diphenylcyclopropenone sensitization with weekly scalp DPC. This clonotype was seen a few times.

This chain uses TRBV11-2 with TRBJ2-2; possibly TRBD2 for D (5 bases). The TCR comes from a woman under 30 with alopecia areata. Some clones in this sample may be carry-over from other donors' samples. Sequenced material: whole blood, taken in connection with sensitization to the hapten diphenylcyclopropenone (DPC). The CDR3 reads CASSTARTGGELFF. The CDR3 DNA reads as TGTGCCAGCAGCACCGCCCGGACTGGCGGGGAGCTGTTTTTT.